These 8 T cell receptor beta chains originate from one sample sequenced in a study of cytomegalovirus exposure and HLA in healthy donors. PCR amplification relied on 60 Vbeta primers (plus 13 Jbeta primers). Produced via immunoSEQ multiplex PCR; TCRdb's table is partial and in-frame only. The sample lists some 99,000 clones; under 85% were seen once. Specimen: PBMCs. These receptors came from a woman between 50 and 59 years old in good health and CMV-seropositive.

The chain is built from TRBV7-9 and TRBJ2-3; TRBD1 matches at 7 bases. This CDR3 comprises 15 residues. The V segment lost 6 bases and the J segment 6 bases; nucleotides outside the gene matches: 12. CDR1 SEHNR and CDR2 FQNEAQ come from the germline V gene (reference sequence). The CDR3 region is CASRGDRVDRDTQYF. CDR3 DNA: TGTGCCAGCAGGGGTGACAGGGTGGATCGGGATACGCAGTATTTT.

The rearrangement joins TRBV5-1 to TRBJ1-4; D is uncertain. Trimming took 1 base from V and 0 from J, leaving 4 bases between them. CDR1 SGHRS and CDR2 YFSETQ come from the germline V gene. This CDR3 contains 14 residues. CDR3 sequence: CASSLTATNEKLFF. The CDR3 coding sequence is TGCGCCAGCAGCTTGACAGCAACTAATGAAAAACTGTTTTTT.

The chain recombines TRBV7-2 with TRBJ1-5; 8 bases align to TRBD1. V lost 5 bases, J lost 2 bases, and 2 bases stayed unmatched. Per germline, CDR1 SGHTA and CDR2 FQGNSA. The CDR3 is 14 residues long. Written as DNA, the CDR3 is TGTGCCAGCAGCCCGACAGGGGGCAATCAGCCCCAGCATTTT. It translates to CASSPTGGNQPQHF.

The CDR3 protein is CASSLGTGNTDTQYF. CDR3 nucleotide sequence: TGCGCCAGCAGCCTCGGGACAGGGAACACAGATACGCAGTATTTT. The genes are TRBV5-1 and TRBJ2-3; 9 nucleotides match TRBD1. The V segment lost 4 bases and the J segment 2 bases; nucleotides outside the gene matches: 5. CDR3 size: 15 residues. The germline V gene encodes CDR1 SGHRS and CDR2 YFSETQ.

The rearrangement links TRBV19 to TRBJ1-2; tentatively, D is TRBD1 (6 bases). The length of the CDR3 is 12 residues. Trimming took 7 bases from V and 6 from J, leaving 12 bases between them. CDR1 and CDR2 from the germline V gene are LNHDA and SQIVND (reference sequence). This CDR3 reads CASIGTRHGYTF. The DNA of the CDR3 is TGTGCCAGTATTGGGACACGCCATGGCTACACCTTC.

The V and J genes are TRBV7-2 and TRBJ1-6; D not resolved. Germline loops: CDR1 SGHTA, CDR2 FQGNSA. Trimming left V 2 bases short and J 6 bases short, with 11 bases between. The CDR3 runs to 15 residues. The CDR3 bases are TGTGCCAGCAGCTTAACTGGTGAGGGTAATTCACCCCTCCACTTT. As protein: CASSLTGEGNSPLHF. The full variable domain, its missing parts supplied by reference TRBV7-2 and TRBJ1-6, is GAGVSQSPSNKVTEKGKDVELRCDPISGHTALYWYRQSLGQGLEFLIYFQGNSAPDKSGLPSDRFSAERTGGSVSTLTIQRTQQEDSAVYLCASSLTGEGNSPLHFGNGTRLTVT.

DNA for the CDR3: TGTGCCAGTAGTGTAACAGGGAAGGAGACCCAGTACTTC. Amino acids: CASSVTGKETQYF. The chain recombines TRBV19 with TRBJ2-5; D is perhaps TRBD1 (6 bases). Trimming took off 5 bases at V and 5 bases at J, with 12 bases between the two ends. The CDR3 consists of 13 residues. Per the germline V gene, CDR1 is LNHDA and CDR2 is SQIVND (reference sequence).

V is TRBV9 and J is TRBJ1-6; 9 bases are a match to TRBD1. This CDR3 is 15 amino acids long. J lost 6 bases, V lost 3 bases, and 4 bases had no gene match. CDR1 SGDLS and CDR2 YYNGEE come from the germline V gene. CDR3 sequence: CASSGRGQGNSPLHF. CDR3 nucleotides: TGTGCCAGCAGCGGGCGGGGACAGGGTAATTCACCCCTCCACTTT.